This T cell receptor beta chain originates from a study of blood T cell repertoires in COVID-19. As regards this clone: Other nucleotide sequences from this sample produce the same CDR3.

Per the original methods: It was from reference gene primer amplification that nucleated cell counts were estimated. The table came from immunoSEQ multiplex PCR; TCRdb's copy has only in-frame clones and leaves some out. Clone size and V and J calls were adopted from that table, with D and trimming inferred from the DNA. The sample carries around 340,000 clones, approximately 86% recorded once. The sequenced sample consisted of peripheral blood. The receptor was isolated from a woman aged 60-70 years with COVID-19, enrolled during active disease.

The CDR3 region is CSARRETQYF. Here the CDR3 DNA reads TGCAGTGCTCGCCGGGAGACCCAGTACTTC. This rearrangement joins TRBV20-1 to TRBJ2-5; no definite D call. The CDR3 has 10 amino acids. Germline V CDR1 and CDR2: DFQATT, SNEGSKA (reference sequence). Trimming cost V 5 bases and J 5 bases, with 6 bases left between them.